Presented here are 14 T cell receptor beta chains from one specimen sequenced in a study of T cell responses to AZD1222 COVID-19 vaccine. Assay used: immunoSEQ multiplex PCR; TCRdb lists only in-frame clones, some missing. The sample has fewer than 75,000 clones, about 93% seen once. The specimen was peripheral blood, collected 28 days after the second dose of the MenACWY control vaccine. These receptors all come from an adult who received the MenACWY meningococcal vaccine as a control.

V gene TRBV6-5 combines with J gene TRBJ1-6; D is uncertain. Germline loops: CDR1 MNHEY, CDR2 SVGAGI. The CDR3 sequence is 15 residues long. With 7 bases removed from V and 0 bases from J, the gap between germline ends came to 10 bases. Here the CDR3 DNA reads TGTGCCAGCACGGAGAGGAGCTCCTATAATTCACCCCTCCACTTT. Translation: CASTERSSYNSPLHF.

The CDR3, as DNA: TGCGCCAGCAGGACAGGGGTGAACACTGAAGCTTTCTTT. Residues: CASRTGVNTEAFF. This sequence joins TRBV5-1 and TRBJ1-1; 8 positions agree with TRBD1. J was trimmed by 0 bases and V by 5 bases; bases with no gene match: 0. Germline V gene data show CDR1 as SGHRS and CDR2 as YFSETQ. The CDR3 spans 13 residues.

This clone was seen a single time. The DNA for the CDR3 is TGTGCCAGCAGTAAGCCTGGCTCCTACAATGAGCAGTTCTTC. Amino acids: CASSKPGSYNEQFF. The genes are TRBV14 and TRBJ2-1; D gene unclear. From germline, CDR1 is SGHDN and CDR2 FVKESK. The CDR3 is made up of 14 amino acids. The V end was cut by 6 bases, the J end by 0 bases, with 9 bases between.

In this sample, this clone turned up once. In nucleotides, the CDR3 is TGTGCCAGCAGTTATTGTAGCGGGAGGTCCCGCAATGAGCAGTTCTTC. Translating it yields CASSYCSGRSRNEQFF. The chain uses TRBV6-9 and TRBJ2-1; 10 nucleotides match TRBD2. Germline V gives CDR1 MNHGY, CDR2 SVAAGI. Trimming cost V 1 base and J 6 bases; bases outside gene matches: 6. The CDR3 sequence is 16 residues long.

The genes are TRBV27 and TRBJ2-3, with a possible D match to TRBD2 (6 bases). CDR1 and CDR2 (germline): MNHEY, SMNVEV (reference sequence). The CDR3 is 15 amino acids. With 6 bases removed from V and 5 bases from J, the gap between germline ends came to 18 bases. Written as DNA, the CDR3 is TGTGCCAGCAGGCTAATAGGGACTGTCGGAGATACGCAGTATTTT. Amino acid sequence: CASRLIGTVGDTQYF.

About this clone: The junction shows a germline mismatch at one end, possibly a read error. The J gene is TRBJ2-3, the V gene TRBV6-2 or TRBV6-3, with TRBD2 matching 11 bases. Germline V gene data show CDR1 as MNHEY and CDR2 as SVGEGT. This CDR3 spans 14 amino acids. CDR3 region: CASSAAAVGLADLF. CDR3 bases: TGTGCCAGCAGTGCGGCCGCCGTGGGACTAGCGGATCTTTTT.

The chain couples TRBV27 to TRBJ1-1; a weak D match, TRBD1 (6 bases). Germline lookup yields CDR1 MNHEY and CDR2 SMNVEV (reference sequence). This CDR3 contains 14 residues. The ends were cut back, 7 bases at V and 4 bases at J, with 16 bases in the middle. The CDR3 loop reads CASIGGGGITEAFF. In DNA, the CDR3 is TGTGCCAGCATTGGGGGAGGGGGTATCACTGAAGCTTTCTTT.

This rearrangement joins TRBV30 to TRBJ1-6; TRBD1 is a possible D gene (6 bases). CDR1 is GTSNPN and CDR2 is SVGIG in the germline V gene (reference sequence). Trimming took off 3 bases at V and 7 bases at J, with 19 bases between the two ends. The CDR3 spans 16 residues. CDR3 nucleotide sequence: TGTGCCTGGAGCGCCGTAGGGGGTATGGGGAATTCACCCCTCCACTTT. Encoded protein: CAWSAVGGMGNSPLHF.

The chain employs TRBV2 and TRBJ2-5; possibly TRBD2 for D (6 bases). Germline V lookup: CDR1 SNHLY, CDR2 FYNNEI. Trimming pared 1 base from V and 4 bases from J, leaving 10 bases between. The CDR3 is 14 amino acids. DNA for the CDR3: TGTGCCAGCAGTGAAGGGGCGGGGCCAGAGACCCAGTACTTC. Amino acids: CASSEGAGPETQYF. Full variable domain (rest looked up from reference TRBV2 and TRBJ2-5): EPEVTQTPSHQVTQMGQEVILRCVPISNHLYFYWYRQILGQKVEFLVSFYNNEISEKSEIFDDQFSVERPDGSNFTLKIRSTKLEDSAMYFCASSEGAGPETQYFGPGTRLLVL.

This chain connects TRBV19 to TRBJ2-3; TRBD2 aligns across 9 bases. Losses at the gene ends were 5 bases for V and 6 bases for J; bases not matched to a gene: 12. There are 16 residues in the CDR3. From germline, CDR1 is LNHDA and CDR2 SQIVND (reference sequence). CDR3 protein: CASSPGGSGSSDTQYF. In nucleotides, the CDR3 is TGTGCCAGTAGTCCAGGGGGTAGCGGGAGTTCGGATACGCAGTATTTT.

The chain is built from TRBV18 and TRBJ2-6; tentatively, D is TRBD2 (5 bases). CDR3 length: 19 residues. CDR1 is KGHSH, CDR2 LQKENI, per germline. Trimming pared 3 bases from V and 0 bases from J, leaving 18 bases between. The DNA of the CDR3 is TGTGCCAGCTCACCGAGAGGGTTGGCAGGCGCCTCTGGGGCCAACGTCCTGACTTTC. Translating gives CASSPRGLAGASGANVLTF.

The J gene is TRBJ2-3, the V gene TRBV29-1; 12 bases are a match to TRBD2. The germline CDR1 and CDR2 sequences are SQVTM and ANQGSEA. This CDR3 spans 22 amino acids. V lost 7 bases and J lost 2; bases outside the gene matches: 28. CDR3 DNA: TGCAGCGCGTGGATTCAATTCAGGAGGGCTAGCGGGAGGGGGGTCGACACAGATACGCAGTATTTT. It yields the protein CSAWIQFRRASGRGVDTDTQYF.

This clone occurred a few times. The V call is TRBV18, the J call TRBJ2-7; D is unclear. Trimming stripped 5 bases from V and 1 base from J, with 6 bases between. CDR3 length: 12 residues. Germline V CDR1 and CDR2: KGHSH, LQKENI. CDR3 in amino acids: CASSSGSYEQYF. For the CDR3, the DNA is TGTGCCAGCTCATCGGGTTCCTACGAGCAGTACTTC.

The chain combines TRBV29-1 with TRBJ2-2; 7 nucleotides match TRBD1. This CDR3 region has 15 residues. V shed 4 bases, J shed 0 bases, and the junction held 5 bases outside the gene matches. In germline, CDR1 is SQVTM, CDR2 ANQGSEA. The CDR3 spells CSVVQGQANTGELFF. The CDR3 coding sequence is TGCAGCGTTGTCCAAGGACAGGCGAACACCGGGGAGCTGTTTTTT.